Given below is one TCR beta chain in context. Germline V gene sequence: CDR1 MRHNA, CDR2 SNTAGT. The CDR3 is 14 amino acids. Trimming pared 0 bases from V and 6 bases from J, leaving 9 bases between. The sample belongs to a study of blood T cell repertoires in COVID-19. About the study: Acute-phase and convalescent COVID-19 samples originated in the United States, Italy and Spain.

Libraries were prepared by immunoSEQ multiplex PCR; TCRdb keeps only in-frame clonotypes and omits some of them. In the table there are under 150,000 clones, 84% of which are singletons. The sequenced sample was peripheral blood. The chain employs TRBV6-4 and TRBJ2-1, with D tentatively TRBD2 (6 bases). This clonotype was obtained from a human donor in a cohort sampled during active COVID-19. CDR3 sequence (DNA): TGTGCCAGCAGTGACTCGAGGAGGGGCAATGAGCAGTTCTTC. Its protein product is CASSDSRRGNEQFF.